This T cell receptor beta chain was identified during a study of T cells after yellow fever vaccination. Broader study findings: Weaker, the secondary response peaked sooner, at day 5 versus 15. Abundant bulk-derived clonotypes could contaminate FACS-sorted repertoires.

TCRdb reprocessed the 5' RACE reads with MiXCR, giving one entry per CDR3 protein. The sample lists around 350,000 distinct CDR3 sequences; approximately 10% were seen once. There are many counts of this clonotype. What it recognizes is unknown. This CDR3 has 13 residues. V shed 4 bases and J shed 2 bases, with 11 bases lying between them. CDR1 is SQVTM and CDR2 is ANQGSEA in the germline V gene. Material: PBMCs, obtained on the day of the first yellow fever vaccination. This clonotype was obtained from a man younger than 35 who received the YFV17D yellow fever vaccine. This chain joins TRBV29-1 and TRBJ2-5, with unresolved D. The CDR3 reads CSVAKVIQETQYF. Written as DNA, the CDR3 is TGCAGCGTTGCCAAGGTGATACAAGAGACCCAGTACTTC.